Listed below are T cell receptor beta chains from one sample, sequenced in a study of patients and donors after allogeneic stem cell transplantation. MiXCR was run by TCRdb on the RT-PCR reads, yielding one entry per CDR3 protein. The sample has over 65,000 distinct CDR3 sequences, approximately 26% seen once. The sample consisted of blood, either unsorted or a sorted T cell fraction (not recorded which). Receptors were obtained from a human donor who was either an allogeneic HSCT recipient or a stem cell or donor lymphocyte infusion donor (not recorded which). It is not recorded whose cells these are; they may come from a transplant donor. CDR3s leave out the opening cysteine and the closing phenylalanine or tryptophan.

>TRBJ1-5|TRBV20-1|10
SARDQGQPQH
>TRBJ1-2|TRBV25-1|9
ASTGGAGYT
>TRBJ1-4|TRBV5-1|12
ASSLQRANEKLF
>TRBJ2-5|TRBV15|11
ATSYGLEETQY
>TRBJ1-5|TRBV12-3/TRBV12-4|15
ASRGALDRKSNQPQH
>TRBJ1-3|TRBV12-3/TRBV12-4|16
ASSSGSGLLNSGNTIY
>TRBJ1-2|TRBV29-1|9
SVGQGGGYT
>TRBJ1-6|TRBV2|12
ASIPSGGNSPLH
>TRBJ2-1|TRBV7-9|11
ASSPEGPDEQF
>TRBJ2-3|TRBV5-1|12
ASSSGQSTDTQY
>TRBJ1-1|TRBV5-1|13
ASSLARQGDTEAF
>TRBJ2-2|TRBV6-5|12
ASSFGLITGELF
>TRBJ2-5|TRBV6-2/TRBV6-3|12
ASTATGPQETQY
>TRBJ2-7|TRBV7-6|13
ASSWGQGKYYEQY
>TRBJ1-1|TRBV6-2/TRBV6-3|13
ASSYDDTFRTEAF
>TRBJ2-3|TRBV29-1|14
SVTDPGQGVRNTQY
>TRBJ1-2|TRBV6-5|14
ASSFGDSWRENGYT
>TRBJ2-1|TRBV4-2|15
ASSQAPSGRAWDEQF
>TRBJ1-1|TRBV25-1|12
ASSGQGQNTEAF
>TRBJ1-1|TRBV7-2|15
ASSPRLFWGGKTEAF
>TRBJ1-2|TRBV6-5|15
ASSPKGFHMLSYGYT
>TRBJ2-3|TRBV29-1|13
SAEGGRPPTDTQY
>TRBJ2-5|TRBV15|13
ATSIWDRIQETQY
>TRBJ1-5|TRBV4-1|12
ASSQVGGNGRQH
>TRBJ1-2|TRBV11-2|11
ASRLGGSYGYT
>TRBJ1-2|TRBV27|13
ASTNNGGARGGYT
>TRBJ1-3|TRBV10-3|13
AISDFTPSGNTIY
>TRBJ1-3|TRBV7-2|15
ASSPQRGWDWGNTIY
>TRBJ2-1|TRBV5-5|14
ASSPKWGDSYNEQF
>TRBJ2-7|TRBV9|12
ASSVDGGLYEQY
>TRBJ2-3|TRBV7-9|12
AIPGGAGADTQY
>TRBJ1-5|TRBV7-8|15
ASSLESRFESNQPQH
>TRBJ1-4|TRBV4-3|12
ASSQEVRVEKLF
>TRBJ2-1|TRBV20-1|10
SARAPSNEQF
>TRBJ1-1|TRBV12-3/TRBV12-4|13
ASSPRLGGNTEAF
>TRBJ1-2|TRBV5-1|13
ASSPVRGTYYGYT
>TRBJ1-3|TRBV12-3/TRBV12-4|14
ASKVQALSSGNTIY
>TRBJ2-5|TRBV4-1|14
ASSQDMLAGPETQY
>TRBJ1-2|TRBV27|12
ASSFRQGAEGYT
>TRBJ2-3|TRBV5-1|9
ASSSVDTQY
>TRBJ1-1|TRBV5-1|11
ASSPLTGSEAF
>TRBJ1-3|TRBV12-3/TRBV12-4|17
ASSFILGGRTHSGNTIY
>TRBJ1-1|TRBV7-3|13
ASSLQGSMNTEAF
>TRBJ2-5|TRBV6-1|11
ASSEADAGTQY
>TRBJ2-5|TRBV9|11
ASSVLRGGTQY
>TRBJ1-6|TRBV20-1|12
SARLQASGSPLH
>TRBJ1-1|TRBV25-1|10
ASSEGQGRAF
>TRBJ2-7|TRBV18|13
ASSPPSGQLSEQY
>TRBJ1-2|TRBV10-3|9
DIRSVEGYT
>TRBJ2-1|TRBV12-3/TRBV12-4|11
ASSFLGANEQF
>TRBJ1-2|TRBV5-1|12
ASSYEGLNYGYT
>TRBJ1-2|TRBV7-8|15
ASTLSVQGDRDYGYT
>TRBJ2-1|TRBV24-1|11
ATSGTGGVEQF
>TRBJ2-7|TRBV6-6|10
ASSGQGYEQY
>TRBJ1-5|TRBV12-3/TRBV12-4|14
ASSLSRGYSNQPQH